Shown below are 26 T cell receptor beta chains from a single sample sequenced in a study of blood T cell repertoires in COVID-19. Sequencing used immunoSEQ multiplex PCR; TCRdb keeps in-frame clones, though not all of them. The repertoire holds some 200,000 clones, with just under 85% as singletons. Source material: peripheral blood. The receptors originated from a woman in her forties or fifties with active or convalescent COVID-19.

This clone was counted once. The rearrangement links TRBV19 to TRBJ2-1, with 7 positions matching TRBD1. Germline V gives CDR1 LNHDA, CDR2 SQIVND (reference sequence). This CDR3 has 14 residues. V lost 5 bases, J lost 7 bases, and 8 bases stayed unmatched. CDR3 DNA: TGTGCCAGTAGTCCGGGACAGAGAGGAAATGAGCAGTTCTTC. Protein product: CASSPGQRGNEQFF.

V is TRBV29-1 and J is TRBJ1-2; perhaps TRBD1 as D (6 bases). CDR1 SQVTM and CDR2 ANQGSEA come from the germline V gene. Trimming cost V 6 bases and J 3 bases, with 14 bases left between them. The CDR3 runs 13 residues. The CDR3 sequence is CSVSTPGDYGYTF. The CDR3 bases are TGCAGCGTATCAACCCCAGGGGACTATGGCTACACCTTC.

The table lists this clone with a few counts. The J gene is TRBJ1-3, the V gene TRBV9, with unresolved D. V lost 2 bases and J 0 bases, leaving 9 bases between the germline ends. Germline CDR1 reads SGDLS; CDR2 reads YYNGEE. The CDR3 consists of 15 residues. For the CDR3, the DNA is TGTGCCAGCAGCGTCGGAGCCTCCTCTGGAAACACCATATATTTT. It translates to CASSVGASSGNTIYF.

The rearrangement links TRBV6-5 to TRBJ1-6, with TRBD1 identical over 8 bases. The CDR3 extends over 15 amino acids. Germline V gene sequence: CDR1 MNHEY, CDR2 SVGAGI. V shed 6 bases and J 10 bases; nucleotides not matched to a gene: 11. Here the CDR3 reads CASSRPGGIGSPLHF. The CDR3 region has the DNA TGTGCCAGCAGCCGCCCAGGGGGCATAGGGTCACCCCTCCACTTT.

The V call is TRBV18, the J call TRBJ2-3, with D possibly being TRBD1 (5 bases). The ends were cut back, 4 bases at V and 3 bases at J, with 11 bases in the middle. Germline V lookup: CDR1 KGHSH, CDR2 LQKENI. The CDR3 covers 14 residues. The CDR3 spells CASSRQGMTDTQYF. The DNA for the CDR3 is TGTGCCAGCTCACGTCAGGGTATGACAGATACGCAGTATTTT.

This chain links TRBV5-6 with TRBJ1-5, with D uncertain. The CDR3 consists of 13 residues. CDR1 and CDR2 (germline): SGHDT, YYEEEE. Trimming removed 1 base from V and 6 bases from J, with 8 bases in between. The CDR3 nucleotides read TGTGCCAGCAGCTTGAACTGGGCTCAGCCCCAGCATTTT. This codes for CASSLNWAQPQHF.

The CDR3 region is CAWSVLRGTIYEQYF. In nucleotides, the CDR3 is TGTGCCTGGAGTGTATTGCGTGGGACAATCTACGAGCAGTACTTC. The V gene is TRBV30, the J gene TRBJ2-7, with D possibly matching TRBD1 (6 bases). The CDR3 runs to 15 residues. CDR1 is GTSNPN and CDR2 is SVGIG in the germline V gene (reference sequence). With 0 bases removed from V and 3 bases from J, the gap between germline ends came to 15 bases.

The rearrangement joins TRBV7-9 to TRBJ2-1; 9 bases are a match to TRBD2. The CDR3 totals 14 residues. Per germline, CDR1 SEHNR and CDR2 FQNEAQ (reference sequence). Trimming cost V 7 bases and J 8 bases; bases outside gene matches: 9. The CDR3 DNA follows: TGTGCCAGCACCCTAACCGGGACTAGCCATGAGCAGTTCTTC. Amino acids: CASTLTGTSHEQFF.

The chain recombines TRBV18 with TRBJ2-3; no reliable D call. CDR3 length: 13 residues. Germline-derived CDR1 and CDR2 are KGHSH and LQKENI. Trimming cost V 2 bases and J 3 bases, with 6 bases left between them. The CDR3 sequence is CASSPSSTDTQYF. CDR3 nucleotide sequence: TGTGCCAGCTCACCATCTAGTACAGATACGCAGTATTTT.

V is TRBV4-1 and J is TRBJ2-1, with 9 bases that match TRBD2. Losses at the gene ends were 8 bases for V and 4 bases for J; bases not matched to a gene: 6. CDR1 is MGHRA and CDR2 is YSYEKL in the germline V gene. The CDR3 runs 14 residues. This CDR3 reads CASSTSGLYNEQFF. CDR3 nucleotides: TGCGCCAGCTCAACTAGCGGGCTTTACAATGAGCAGTTCTTC.

The CDR3 DNA follows: TGCGCCAGCAGCCTCGAATTTAGCGGGAGATTTTACAATGAGCAGTTCTTC. Amino acids: CASSLEFSGRFYNEQFF. The V gene is TRBV5-1, the J gene TRBJ2-1; TRBD2 agrees at 9 bases. Germline CDR1 reads SGHRS; CDR2 reads YFSETQ. The trim removed 4 bases at V and 4 bases at J, leaving 12 bases unmatched. The CDR3 covers 17 residues.

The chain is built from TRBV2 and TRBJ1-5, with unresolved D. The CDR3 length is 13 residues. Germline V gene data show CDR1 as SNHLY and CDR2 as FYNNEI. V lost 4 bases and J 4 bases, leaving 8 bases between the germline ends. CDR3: CASSVGANQPQHF. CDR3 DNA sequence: TGTGCCAGCAGTGTGGGCGCTAATCAGCCCCAGCATTTT. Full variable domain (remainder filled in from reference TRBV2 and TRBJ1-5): EPEVTQTPSHQVTQMGQEVILRCVPISNHLYFYWYRQILGQKVEFLVSFYNNEISEKSEIFDDQFSVERPDGSNFTLKIRSTKLEDSAMYFCASSVGANQPQHFGDGTRLSIL.

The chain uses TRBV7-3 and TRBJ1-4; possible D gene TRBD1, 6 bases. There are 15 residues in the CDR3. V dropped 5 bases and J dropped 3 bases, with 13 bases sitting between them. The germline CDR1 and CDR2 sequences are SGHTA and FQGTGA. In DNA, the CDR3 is TGTGCCAGCAGCGCCCAGGGGAAGCCTAATGAAAAACTGTTTTTT. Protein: CASSAQGKPNEKLFF. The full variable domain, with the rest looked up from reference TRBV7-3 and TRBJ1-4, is GAGVSQTPSNKVTEKGKYVELRCDPISGHTALYWYRQSLGQGPEFLIYFQGTGAADDSGLPNDRFFAVRPEGSVSTLKIQRTERGDSAVYLCASSAQGKPNEKLFFGSGTQLSVL.

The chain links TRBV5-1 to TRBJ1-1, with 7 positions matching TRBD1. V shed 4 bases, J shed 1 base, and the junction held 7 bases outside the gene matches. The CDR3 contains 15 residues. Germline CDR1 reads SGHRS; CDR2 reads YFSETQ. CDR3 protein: CASSMTGWANTEAFF. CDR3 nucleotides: TGCGCCAGCAGCATGACAGGGTGGGCGAACACTGAAGCTTTCTTT. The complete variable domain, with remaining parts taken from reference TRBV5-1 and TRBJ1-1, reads KAGVTQTPRYLIKTRGQQVTLSCSPISGHRSVSWYQQTPGQGLQFLFEYFSETQRNKGNFPGRFSGRQFSNSRSEMNVSTLELGDSALYLCASSMTGWANTEAFFGQGTRLTVV.

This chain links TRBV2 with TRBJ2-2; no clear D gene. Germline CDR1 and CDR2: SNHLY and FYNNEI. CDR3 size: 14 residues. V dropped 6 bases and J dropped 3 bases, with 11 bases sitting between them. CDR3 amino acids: CASRVRGDTGELFF. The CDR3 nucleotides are TGTGCCAGCAGGGTTAGAGGTGACACCGGGGAGCTGTTTTTT.

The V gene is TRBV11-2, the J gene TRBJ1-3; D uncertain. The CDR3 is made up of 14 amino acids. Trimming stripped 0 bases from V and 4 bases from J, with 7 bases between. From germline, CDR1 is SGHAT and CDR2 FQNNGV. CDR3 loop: CASSLDLQGNTIYF. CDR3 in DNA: TGTGCCAGCAGCTTAGATCTACAGGGAAACACCATATATTTT.

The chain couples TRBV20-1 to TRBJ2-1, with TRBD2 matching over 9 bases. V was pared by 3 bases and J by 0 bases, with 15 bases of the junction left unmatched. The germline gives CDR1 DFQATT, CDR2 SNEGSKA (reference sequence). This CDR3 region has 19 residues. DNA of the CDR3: TGCAGTGCTAGTAGCCCGAGCGGTAGCGGGGGTCGCTCCTACAATGAGCAGTTCTTC. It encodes CSASSPSGSGGRSYNEQFF.

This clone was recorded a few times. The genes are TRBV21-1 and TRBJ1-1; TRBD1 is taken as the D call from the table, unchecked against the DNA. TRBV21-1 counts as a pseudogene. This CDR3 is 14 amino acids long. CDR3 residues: CASVVRGIRTEAFF. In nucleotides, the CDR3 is TGTGCCAGCGTGGTCAGGGGAATAAGGACTGAAGCTTTCTTT.

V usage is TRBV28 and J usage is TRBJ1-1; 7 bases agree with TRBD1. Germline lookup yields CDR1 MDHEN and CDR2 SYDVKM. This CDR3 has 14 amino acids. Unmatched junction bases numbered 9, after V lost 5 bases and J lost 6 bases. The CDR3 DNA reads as TGTGCCAGCAGTCTGATGACAGGGACAGCTGAAGCTTTCTTT. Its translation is CASSLMTGTAEAFF.

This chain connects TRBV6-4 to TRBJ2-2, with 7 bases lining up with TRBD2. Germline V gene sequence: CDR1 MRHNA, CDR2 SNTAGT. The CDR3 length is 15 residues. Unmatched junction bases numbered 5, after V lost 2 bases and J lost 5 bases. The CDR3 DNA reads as TGTGCCAGCAGTGACATAACGGGAGGAACCGGGGAGCTGTTTTTT. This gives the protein CASSDITGGTGELFF.

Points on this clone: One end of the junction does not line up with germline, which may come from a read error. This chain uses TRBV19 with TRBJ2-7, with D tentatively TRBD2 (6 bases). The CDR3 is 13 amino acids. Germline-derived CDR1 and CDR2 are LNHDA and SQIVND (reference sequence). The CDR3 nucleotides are TGTGCCAGTAGTTCCGGGGCGCGGGACGAGGAGTACTTC. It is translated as CASSSGARDEEYF. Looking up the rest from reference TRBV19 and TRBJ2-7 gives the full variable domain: DGGITQSPKYLFRKEGQNVTLSCEQNLNHDAMYWYRQDPGQGLRLIYYSQIVNDFQKGDIAEGYSVSREKKESFPLTVTSAQKNPTAFYLCASSSGARDEEYFGPGTRLTVT.

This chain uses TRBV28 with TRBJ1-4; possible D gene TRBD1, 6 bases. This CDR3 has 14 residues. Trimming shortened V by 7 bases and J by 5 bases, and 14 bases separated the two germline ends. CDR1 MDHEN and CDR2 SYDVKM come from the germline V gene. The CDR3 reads CASITGSGNEKLFF. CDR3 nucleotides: TGTGCCAGCATAACAGGGTCAGGCAATGAAAAACTGTTTTTT.

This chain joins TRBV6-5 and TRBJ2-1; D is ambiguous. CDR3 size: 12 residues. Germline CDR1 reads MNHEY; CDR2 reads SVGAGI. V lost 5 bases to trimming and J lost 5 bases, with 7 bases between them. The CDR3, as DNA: TGTGCCAGCAGTCGCGAGGACAATGAGCAGTTCTTC. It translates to CASSREDNEQFF.

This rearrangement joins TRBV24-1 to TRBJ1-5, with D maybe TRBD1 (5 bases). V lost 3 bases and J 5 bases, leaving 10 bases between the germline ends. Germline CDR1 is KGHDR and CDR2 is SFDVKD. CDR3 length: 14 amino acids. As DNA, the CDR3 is TGTGCCACCAGTGATCCGGGGGTCCATCAGCCCCAGCATTTT. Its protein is CATSDPGVHQPQHF.

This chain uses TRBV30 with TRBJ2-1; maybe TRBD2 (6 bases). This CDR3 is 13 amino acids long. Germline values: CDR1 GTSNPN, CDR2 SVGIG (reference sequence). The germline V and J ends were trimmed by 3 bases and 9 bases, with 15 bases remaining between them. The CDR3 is CAWRGSSDGEQFF. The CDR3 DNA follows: TGTGCCTGGAGGGGGTCTAGCGATGGTGAGCAGTTCTTC.

CDR3: CASSFLQGGYGYTF. In DNA form, the CDR3 reads TGTGCCAGCAGTTTCCTACAGGGGGGCTATGGCTACACCTTC. The chain joins TRBV28 to TRBJ1-2; 8 positions agree with TRBD1. The V and J ends lost 3 bases and 4 bases, in that order; junction bases with no gene match: 4. Germline-derived CDR1 and CDR2 are MDHEN and SYDVKM. CDR3 size: 14 residues.